A single sample is the source of the 21 T cell receptor beta chains below, sequenced in a study of technical replicates of blood from several donors. TCRdb's table, derived via immunoSEQ multiplex PCR, lists solely in-frame clones and lacks some. This sample has under 65,000 clones, with about 88% found just once. Sequenced sample: PBMCs. These receptors all come from a human donor in good health. Some clones in this sample may be carry-over from other donors' samples.

This rearrangement joins TRBV18 to TRBJ1-5; the match to TRBD1 covers 7 bases. The CDR3 loop spans 15 amino acids. Looked up from germline, CDR1 is KGHSH and CDR2 is LQKENI. Trimming took 1 base from V and 1 from J; bases not matched to a gene: 1. DNA of the CDR3: TGTGCCAGCTCACCACAGGGGGCGAGCAATCAGCCCCAGCATTTT. Its translation is CASSPQGASNQPQHF.

The chain joins TRBV9 to TRBJ2-2; possibly TRBD2 for D (9 bases). Trimming pared 2 bases from V and 6 bases from J, leaving 29 bases between. CDR1 and CDR2 from the germline V gene are SGDLS and YYNGEE. The CDR3 has 20 residues. CDR3 nucleotide sequence: TGTGCCAGCAGCGTGGTTGGCAGGGGGCGCGATAGCGGGAGTCCCGGGGAGCTGTTTTTT. Translating it yields CASSVVGRGRDSGSPGELFF.

V usage is TRBV2 and J usage is TRBJ2-3; D possibly corresponds to TRBD2 (5 bases). V lost 6 bases and J 5 bases, leaving 18 bases between the germline ends. CDR3 length: 15 amino acids. CDR1 and CDR2 from the germline V gene are SNHLY and FYNNEI. CDR3 bases: TGTGCCAGCAGACCCGGGTCTAGCTTGATAGATACGCAGTATTTT. Residues: CASRPGSSLIDTQYF.

The rearrangement uses TRBV7-8 and TRBJ2-3, with a tentative D call TRBD2 (8 bases). Trimming took off 3 bases at V and 9 bases at J, with 31 bases between the two ends. The CDR3 totals 19 residues. The germline V gene encodes CDR1 SGHVS and CDR2 FQNEAQ. DNA of the CDR3: TGTGCCAGCAGCTTTGACAGGGACCCCCTCAGCGGGAGTAGAGGGACGCAGTATTTT. This sequence encodes CASSFDRDPLSGSRGTQYF. Using reference TRBV7-8 and TRBJ2-3 for the parts outside the CDR3, the full variable domain is GAGVSQSPRYKVAKRGQDVALRCDPISGHVSLFWYQQALGQGPEFLTYFQNEAQLDKSGLPSDRFFAERPEGSVSTLKIQRTQQEDSAVYLCASSFDRDPLSGSRGTQYFGPGTRLTVL.

V usage is TRBV7-2 and J usage is TRBJ1-4; 10 bases are shared with TRBD1. Germline values: CDR1 SGHTA, CDR2 FQGNSA. CDR3 size: 16 residues. V lost 3 bases to trimming and J lost 8 bases; unmatched junction nucleotides: 9. CDR3 loop: CASSLSGTGVREKLFF. The CDR3 nucleotides read TGTGCCAGCAGCTTGTCCGGGACAGGGGTGAGGGAAAAACTGTTTTTT.

The chain combines TRBV7-9 with TRBJ2-2; TRBD2 is a possible D gene (7 bases). Germline V CDR1 and CDR2: SEHNR, FQNEAQ (reference sequence). V shed 7 bases and J shed 4 bases, with 13 bases lying between them. The CDR3 sequence is 14 residues long. The CDR3 loop reads CASTPGGSTGELFF. The CDR3 nucleotides read TGTGCCAGCACCCCGGGGGGCAGCACCGGGGAGCTGTTTTTT.

This clone appeared once. The J gene is TRBJ2-7, the V gene TRBV5-3, with 7 bases that match TRBD1. TRBV5-3 is identified as an open reading frame with a role that is uncertain. The CDR3 is 18 amino acids. V was pared by 4 bases and J by 2 bases, with 18 bases of the junction left unmatched. The CDR3 sequence: CARSPNPGGKGDTYEQYF. CDR3 sequence (DNA): TGTGCCAGAAGCCCTAACCCAGGGGGAAAAGGGGATACCTACGAGCAGTACTTC.

The gene calls are TRBV19 and TRBJ2-5, with 9 bases fitting TRBD2. CDR1 is LNHDA and CDR2 is SQIVND in the germline V gene (reference sequence). The CDR3 consists of 15 residues. V shed 3 bases, J shed 5 bases, and the junction held 7 bases outside the gene matches. The CDR3 here is CASSISSGGSETQYF. The CDR3 nucleotides are TGTGCCAGTAGTATCTCAAGCGGGGGGTCTGAGACCCAGTACTTC.

The rearrangement links TRBV2 to TRBJ2-5; D is ambiguous. The CDR3 is 14 amino acids. The germline V gene has CDR1 SNHLY and CDR2 FYNNEI. V lost 3 bases, J lost 3 bases, and 11 bases lay in between. CDR3 in DNA: TGTGCCAGCAGTGAGTCGCGTTTGAAAGAGACCCAGTACTTC. Its protein product is CASSESRLKETQYF. Full variable domain (remainder filled in from reference TRBV2 and TRBJ2-5): EPEVTQTPSHQVTQMGQEVILRCVPISNHLYFYWYRQILGQKVEFLVSFYNNEISEKSEIFDDQFSVERPDGSNFTLKIRSTKLEDSAMYFCASSESRLKETQYFGPGTRLLVL.

This chain uses TRBV4-3 with TRBJ2-2, with TRBD2 matching 7 bases. The CDR3 runs 17 residues. CDR1 is LGHNA, CDR2 YSLEER, per germline. V was clipped by 3 bases and J by 7 bases; unmatched bases: 14. The chain's CDR3 is CASSHQPAGVRVGELFF. CDR3 bases: TGCGCCAGCAGCCACCAGCCTGCGGGAGTTCGCGTCGGGGAGCTGTTTTTT.

The chain links TRBV19 to TRBJ2-3, with a possible D match to TRBD1 (5 bases). The germline V gene encodes CDR1 LNHDA and CDR2 SQIVND (reference sequence). The CDR3 spans 15 residues. V was trimmed by 5 bases and J by 3 bases, leaving 15 bases between them. CDR3 sequence reads: CASSARVIRTDTQYF. Written as DNA, the CDR3 is TGTGCCAGTAGTGCCAGGGTAATTCGGACAGATACGCAGTATTTT.

The CDR3, as DNA: TGTGCCAGCAGCTTAGTAGGGGCTGCGAGCTCCTACGAGCAGTACTTC. Translation gives CASSLVGAASSYEQYF. The chain joins TRBV7-8 to TRBJ2-7; D may be TRBD1 (5 bases). The CDR3 length is 16 residues. The germline CDR1 and CDR2 sequences are SGHVS and FQNEAQ. V was shortened by 1 base and J by 0 bases, with 13 bases between the two germline ends.

In this sample, this clone turned up a few times. V gene TRBV9 combines with J gene TRBJ1-1; TRBD1 might be the D (5 bases). The V end was cut by 0 bases, the J end by 0 bases, with 15 bases between. CDR1 is SGDLS and CDR2 is YYNGEE in the germline V gene. The CDR3 has 17 amino acids. This CDR3 is CASSVVYPGRLNTEAFF. The DNA for the CDR3 is TGTGCCAGCAGCGTAGTATATCCAGGGAGGCTGAACACTGAAGCTTTCTTT.

The V call is TRBV27, the J call TRBJ2-7, with a tentative D call TRBD1 (6 bases). Trimming removed 5 bases at V and 0 bases at J, with 11 bases between. Germline-derived CDR1 and CDR2 are MNHEY and SMNVEV (reference sequence). The CDR3 has 14 amino acids. The CDR3: CASSVDRSSYEQYF. DNA for the CDR3: TGTGCCAGCAGTGTCGACAGGAGCTCCTACGAGCAGTACTTC.

V gene TRBV5-6 combines with J gene TRBJ1-2; TRBD1 matches at 7 bases. Germline CDR1 is SGHDT and CDR2 is YYEEEE. The length of the CDR3 is 15 residues. The trim removed 0 bases at V and 1 base at J, leaving 3 bases unmatched. The CDR3: CASSLVGQINYGYTF. The DNA of the CDR3 is TGTGCCAGCAGCTTGGTGGGACAGATTAACTATGGCTACACCTTC.

The rearrangement links TRBV6-5 to TRBJ2-7; D is ambiguous. The CDR3 length is 14 residues. CDR1 is MNHEY, CDR2 SVGAGI, per germline. The V gene lost 6 bases and the J gene lost 0 bases, with 12 bases spanning the gap. The CDR3 here is CASSSPVSSYEQYF. The CDR3, as DNA: TGTGCCAGCAGCTCTCCCGTTAGCTCCTACGAGCAGTACTTC.

This chain joins TRBV7-9 and TRBJ2-2; 8 nucleotides agree with TRBD1. The ends lost 5 bases at V and 4 bases at J; junction bases unmatched: 18. The V gene's germline CDR1 is SEHNR and CDR2 FQNEAQ (reference sequence). CDR3 length: 19 amino acids. CDR3 protein: CASSPRTGLGSGFTGELFF. CDR3 coding DNA: TGTGCCAGCAGCCCACGGACAGGGTTGGGAAGTGGGTTCACCGGGGAGCTGTTTTTT.

The rearrangement joins TRBV7-3 to TRBJ2-3; 10 nucleotides align to TRBD1. V lost 5 bases and J lost 4; bases outside the gene matches: 9. Per the germline V gene, CDR1 is SGHTA and CDR2 is FQGTGA. The CDR3 spans 16 residues. As DNA, the CDR3 is TGTGCCAGCAGCAAAGGGACAGGGGCAGGGGCAGATACGCAGTATTTT. It codes for CASSKGTGAGADTQYF.

This clone was observed once. This chain connects TRBV6-5 to TRBJ2-3, with 10 nucleotides matching TRBD1. Germline V gene sequence: CDR1 MNHEY, CDR2 SVGAGI. The trim removed 4 bases at V and 4 bases at J, leaving 2 bases unmatched. The length of the CDR3 is 14 residues. CDR3 sequence (DNA): TGTGCCAGCAGTTGGGACAGGGGTGCAGATACGCAGTATTTT. It codes for CASSWDRGADTQYF.

In its sample, this clone was seen once. The chain links TRBV7-3 to TRBJ1-1, with a weak D call TRBD1 (5 bases). The V gene lost 5 bases and the J gene lost 11 bases, with 18 bases spanning the gap. The CDR3 loop spans 13 amino acids. Per the germline V gene, CDR1 is SGHTA and CDR2 is FQGTGA. CDR3 loop: CASSVGEGLEAFF. The CDR3 bases are TGTGCCAGCAGCGTGGGTGAGGGACTCGAGGCTTTCTTT. The whole variable domain, filled in from reference TRBV7-3 and TRBJ1-1, reads GAGVSQTPSNKVTEKGKYVELRCDPISGHTALYWYRQSLGQGPEFLIYFQGTGAADDSGLPNDRFFAVRPEGSVSTLKIQRTERGDSAVYLCASSVGEGLEAFFGQGTRLTVV.

This clone was seen more than once but under ten times. CDR3: CASSFSRNQPQHF. The CDR3 DNA follows: TGTGCCAGCAGTTTTAGTCGCAATCAGCCCCAGCATTTT. The chain links TRBV27 to TRBJ1-5; D gene ambiguous. CDR3 size: 13 residues. The germline V gene encodes CDR1 MNHEY and CDR2 SMNVEV (reference sequence). The V and J ends lost 3 bases and 2 bases respectively, with 5 bases between them.